Following are 16 T cell receptor beta chains from one sample sequenced in a study of cytomegalovirus exposure and HLA in healthy donors. This PCR relied on a set of 60 Vbeta primers and 13 Jbeta primers. The protocol was immunoSEQ multiplex PCR, while the TCRdb copy is restricted to in-frame clones and leaves out a portion. The sample lists around 170,000 clones; over 60% were seen once. The specimen sequenced was PBMCs. The receptors were sampled from a girl between 10 and 17 years old in good health and CMV-seronegative.

The chain combines TRBV10-1 with TRBJ1-1; tentative D call: TRBD1 (5 bases). The V gene lost 6 bases and the J gene lost 1 base, with 18 bases spanning the gap. CDR1 is WNHNN, CDR2 SYGVQD, per germline (reference sequence). The CDR3 extends over 16 amino acids. CDR3 DNA: TGCGCCAGCAGCCAGGGCGTTGGTCGCGCGAACACTGAAGCTTTCTTT. Protein product: CASSQGVGRANTEAFF.

The chain combines TRBV2 with TRBJ1-2; D is perhaps TRBD1 (5 bases). V shed 8 bases and J shed 8 bases, with 27 bases lying between them. Germline V gene sequence: CDR1 SNHLY, CDR2 FYNNEI. The CDR3 is made up of 16 amino acids. CDR3 sequence reads: CASSPSGTLSGRGYTF. In DNA form, the CDR3 reads TGTGCCAGCTCACCTTCCGGGACTCTCTCGGGGAGGGGCTACACCTTC. Together with reference TRBV2 and TRBJ1-2, the CDR3 gives the full variable domain: EPEVTQTPSHQVTQMGQEVILRCVPISNHLYFYWYRQILGQKVEFLVSFYNNEISEKSEIFDDQFSVERPDGSNFTLKIRSTKLEDSAMYFCASSPSGTLSGRGYTFGSGTRLTVV.

The rearrangement uses TRBV7-3 and TRBJ2-5, with a possible D match to TRBD2 (6 bases). V lost 5 bases to trimming and J lost 3 bases, with 10 bases between them. The CDR3 has 13 residues. From germline, CDR1 is SGHTA and CDR2 FQGTGA. The CDR3 here is CASSDGGKETQYF. The CDR3 bases are TGTGCCAGCAGCGATGGGGGGAAAGAGACCCAGTACTTC.

The rearrangement links TRBV5-1 to TRBJ2-5; D call uncertain. V was pared by 0 bases and J by 0 bases, with 12 bases between. The germline V gene encodes CDR1 SGHRS and CDR2 YFSETQ. The CDR3 consists of 16 residues. CDR3 bases: TGCGCCAGCAGCTTGGTCGGCGGATCGTACCAAGAGACCCAGTACTTC. This codes for CASSLVGGSYQETQYF. Full variable domain (remainder filled in from reference TRBV5-1 and TRBJ2-5): KAGVTQTPRYLIKTRGQQVTLSCSPISGHRSVSWYQQTPGQGLQFLFEYFSETQRNKGNFPGRFSGRQFSNSRSEMNVSTLELGDSALYLCASSLVGGSYQETQYFGPGTRLLVL.

The genes are TRBV5-5 and TRBJ1-6, with TRBD1 matching over 7 bases. With 0 bases clipped from V and 9 bases from J, the junction kept 6 bases outside the gene matches. Per the germline V gene, CDR1 is SGHKS and CDR2 is YYEKEE (reference sequence). CDR3 length: 15 amino acids. This CDR3 is CASSLAGTVGSPLHF. The CDR3 coding sequence is TGTGCCAGCAGCTTGGCCGGGACAGTGGGTTCACCCCTCCACTTT.

The rearrangement joins TRBV30 to TRBJ2-1; D may be TRBD1 (6 bases). This CDR3 is built from 12 residues. The V and J ends lost 0 bases and 12 bases respectively, with 12 bases between them. In germline, CDR1 is GTSNPN, CDR2 SVGIG (reference sequence). In nucleotides, the CDR3 is TGTGCCTGGAGTGTACAGGGCAGGGGGCAGTTCTTC. Its translation is CAWSVQGRGQFF.

The rearrangement uses TRBV2 and TRBJ2-5; D is possibly TRBD1 (5 bases). The CDR3 runs to 13 residues. Trimming stripped 6 bases from V and 2 bases from J, with 10 bases between. The V gene's germline CDR1 is SNHLY and CDR2 FYNNEI. This chain's CDR3 is CASRRTFQETQYF. CDR3 coding DNA: TGTGCCAGCAGGAGGACATTTCAAGAGACCCAGTACTTC.

A few counts support this clone. The rearrangement links TRBV30 to TRBJ1-1, with 11 nucleotides matching TRBD1. This CDR3 spans 14 amino acids. Germline lookup yields CDR1 GTSNPN and CDR2 SVGIG (reference sequence). The V gene end was trimmed by 2 bases and the J gene end by 5 bases; junction bases not matched to a gene: 4. The CDR3 loop reads CAWSLGQGATEAFF. The CDR3 region has the DNA TGTGCCTGGAGTTTAGGACAGGGGGCGACTGAAGCTTTCTTT.

This clone has a handful of counts. One end of the junction is discordant with germline, which a read error may explain. This rearrangement joins TRBV25-1 to TRBJ2-7; 8 bases align to TRBD1. The germline CDR1 and CDR2 sequences are MGHDK and SYGVNS. This CDR3 comprises 13 residues. The chain's CDR3 is CASSESGAGTGHF. Written as DNA, the CDR3 is TGTGCCAGCAGTGAATCGGGGGCCGGGACAGGCCACTTC.

V usage is TRBV10-2 and J usage is TRBJ2-7; D ambiguous. The CDR3 runs 14 residues. V lost 6 bases, J lost 0 bases, and 12 bases lay in between. Per germline, CDR1 WSHSY and CDR2 SAAADI. CDR3 residues: CASRNRISSYEQYF. CDR3 DNA: TGCGCCAGCAGGAACAGAATAAGCTCCTACGAGCAGTACTTC.

The chain combines TRBV19 with TRBJ1-5, with D tentatively TRBD1 (6 bases). V was clipped by 3 bases and J by 5 bases, with 11 bases between them. Germline V gene lookup returns CDR1 LNHDA and CDR2 SQIVND (reference sequence). This CDR3 contains 14 residues. CDR3 region: CASSILDRYQPQHF. The CDR3 DNA reads as TGTGCCAGTAGTATCCTGGACAGATATCAGCCCCAGCATTTT.

This rearrangement joins TRBV6-1 to TRBJ2-5, with D possibly TRBD2 on 5 matching bases. V was pared by 2 bases and J by 1 base, with 11 bases between. This CDR3 region has 15 residues. Germline values: CDR1 MNHNS, CDR2 SASEGT. The CDR3 protein is CASSEFQRTQETQYF. The CDR3 region has the DNA TGTGCCAGCAGTGAATTTCAGCGGACCCAAGAGACCCAGTACTTC.

The chain carries TRBV9 and TRBJ2-3; 8 nucleotides match TRBD2. Unmatched junction bases numbered 9, after V lost 0 bases and J lost 6 bases. The CDR3 runs to 16 residues. Germline V gene sequence: CDR1 SGDLS, CDR2 YYNGEE. The CDR3 DNA reads TGTGCCAGCAGCGTAGTCGGGGGGGGCTTTTCCGATACGCAGTATTTT. Translating it yields CASSVVGGGFSDTQYF.

V is TRBV18 and J is TRBJ1-1; 7 bases fit TRBD1. Germline CDR1 is KGHSH and CDR2 is LQKENI. Unmatched junction bases numbered 10, after V lost 3 bases and J lost 6 bases. The CDR3 is 15 residues long. CDR3 DNA sequence: TGTGCCAGCTCACCCGGGACAGCTGAACAAGCTGAAGCTTTCTTT. Translating gives CASSPGTAEQAEAFF. Full variable domain (rest looked up from reference TRBV18 and TRBJ1-1): NAGVMQNPRHLVRRRGQEARLRCSPMKGHSHVYWYRQLPEEGLKFMVYLQKENIIDESGMPKERFSAEFPKEGPSILRIQQVVRGDSAAYFCASSPGTAEQAEAFFGQGTRLTVV.

This sequence joins TRBV27 and TRBJ2-1; 9 positions agree with TRBD1. The CDR3 sequence is 16 residues long. CDR1 MNHEY and CDR2 SMNVEV come from the germline V gene (reference sequence). Trimming cost V 8 bases and J 8 bases; bases outside gene matches: 16. CDR3 residues: CASSPGQGNYVDEQFF. For the CDR3, the DNA is TGTGCCAGCTCCCCGGGACAGGGTAATTATGTCGATGAGCAGTTCTTC.

This rearrangement joins TRBV19 to TRBJ1-5; possible D gene TRBD1, 6 bases. Germline-derived CDR1 and CDR2 are LNHDA and SQIVND (reference sequence). The ends were cut back, 3 bases at V and 9 bases at J, with 12 bases in the middle. CDR3 length: 13 amino acids. Here the CDR3 DNA reads TGTGCCAGTAGTATCAGGGGTATTGGGCCCCAGCATTTT. Translation: CASSIRGIGPQHF.